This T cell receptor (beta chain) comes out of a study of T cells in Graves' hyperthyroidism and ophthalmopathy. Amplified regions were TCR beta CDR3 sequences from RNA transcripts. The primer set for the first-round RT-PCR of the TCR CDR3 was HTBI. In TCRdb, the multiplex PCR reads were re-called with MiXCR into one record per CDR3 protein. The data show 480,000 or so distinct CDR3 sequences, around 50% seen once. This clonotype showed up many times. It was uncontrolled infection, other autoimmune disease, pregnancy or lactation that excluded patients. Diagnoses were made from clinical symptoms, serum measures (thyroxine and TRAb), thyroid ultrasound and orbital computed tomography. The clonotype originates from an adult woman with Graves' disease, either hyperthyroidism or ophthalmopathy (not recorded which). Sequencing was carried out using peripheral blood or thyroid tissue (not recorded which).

Here the CDR3 DNA reads TGTGCCAGCAGCCACCTCCGGGACAGGGGCCACGAGCAGTACTTC. Its protein product is CASSHLRDRGHEQYF. This rearrangement joins TRBV11-2 to TRBJ2-7; 10 bases agree with TRBD1. The germline gives CDR1 SGHAT, CDR2 FQNNGV. The CDR3 has 15 residues. Losses at the gene ends were 5 bases for V and 5 bases for J; bases not matched to a gene: 9.